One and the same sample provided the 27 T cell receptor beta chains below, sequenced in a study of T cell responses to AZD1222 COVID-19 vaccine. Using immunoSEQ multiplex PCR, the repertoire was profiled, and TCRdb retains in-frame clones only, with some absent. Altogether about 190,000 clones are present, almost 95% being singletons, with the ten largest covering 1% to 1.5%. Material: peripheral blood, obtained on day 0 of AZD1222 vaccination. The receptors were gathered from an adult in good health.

The CDR3 sequence: CASSPLGGVVYEQYF. CDR3 sequence (DNA): TGTGCCAGCAGCCCCCTCGGGGGGGTGGTCTACGAGCAGTACTTC. The V gene is TRBV7-2, the J gene TRBJ2-7; 8 positions match TRBD2. The CDR3 sequence is 15 residues long. The V gene's germline CDR1 is SGHTA and CDR2 FQGNSA. V lost 5 bases and J lost 3; bases outside the gene matches: 9.

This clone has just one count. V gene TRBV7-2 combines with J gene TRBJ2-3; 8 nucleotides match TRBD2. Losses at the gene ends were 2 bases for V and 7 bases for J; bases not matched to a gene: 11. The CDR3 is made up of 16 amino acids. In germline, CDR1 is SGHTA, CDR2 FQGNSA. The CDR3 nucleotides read TGTGCCAGCAGCTTAATGGATGGGGCGGGGGGATATACGCAGTATTTT. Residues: CASSLMDGAGGYTQYF.

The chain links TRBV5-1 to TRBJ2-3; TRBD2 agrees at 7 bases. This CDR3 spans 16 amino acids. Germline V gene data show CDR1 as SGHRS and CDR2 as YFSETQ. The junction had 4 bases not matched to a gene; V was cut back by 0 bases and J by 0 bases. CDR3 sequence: CASSLGVRESTDTQYF. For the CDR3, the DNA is TGCGCCAGCAGCTTGGGAGTGCGGGAGAGCACAGATACGCAGTATTTT.

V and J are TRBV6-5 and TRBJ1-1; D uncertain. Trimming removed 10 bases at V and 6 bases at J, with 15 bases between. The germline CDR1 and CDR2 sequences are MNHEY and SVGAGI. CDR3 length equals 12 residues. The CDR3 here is CAIQSGVPEAFF. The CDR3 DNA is TGTGCCATCCAATCTGGGGTCCCTGAAGCTTTCTTT.

The CDR3 loop reads CASSLPPGGSSYEQYF. The CDR3 DNA reads TGTGCCAGCAGCCTCCCACCGGGGGGTTCCTCTTACGAGCAGTACTTC. The chain joins TRBV7-6 to TRBJ2-7, with 7 nucleotides matching TRBD2. This CDR3 comprises 16 residues. The germline V gene encodes CDR1 SGHVS and CDR2 FNYEAQ. J was trimmed by 4 bases and V by 5 bases; bases with no gene match: 14.

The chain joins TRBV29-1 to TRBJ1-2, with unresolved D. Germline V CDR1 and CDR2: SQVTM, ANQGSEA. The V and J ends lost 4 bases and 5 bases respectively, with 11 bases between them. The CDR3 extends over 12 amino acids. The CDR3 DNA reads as TGCAGCGTTGCGCGGGGAGAGTATGGCTACACCTTC. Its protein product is CSVARGEYGYTF.

CDR3 coding DNA: TGTGCCAGCAGAACCGGGACGGGGAGCTACACCTTC. This gives the protein CASRTGTGSYTF. V is TRBV2 and J is TRBJ1-2; the D gene is possibly TRBD1 (5 bases). Germline V gene data show CDR1 as SNHLY and CDR2 as FYNNEI. V dropped 6 bases and J dropped 9 bases, with 14 bases sitting between them. This CDR3 is 12 amino acids long.

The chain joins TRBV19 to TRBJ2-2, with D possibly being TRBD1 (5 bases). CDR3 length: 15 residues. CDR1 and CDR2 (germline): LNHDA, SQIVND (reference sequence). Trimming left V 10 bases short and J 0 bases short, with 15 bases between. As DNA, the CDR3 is TGTGCCACTAGACTGGGGCAGACGAACACCGGGGAGCTGTTTTTT. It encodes CATRLGQTNTGELFF.

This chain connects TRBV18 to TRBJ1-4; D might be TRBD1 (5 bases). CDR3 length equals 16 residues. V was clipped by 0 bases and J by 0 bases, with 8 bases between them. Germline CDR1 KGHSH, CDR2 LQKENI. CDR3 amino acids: CASSPPGTATNEKLFF. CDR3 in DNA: TGTGCCAGCTCACCACCCGGGACCGCAACTAATGAAAAACTGTTTTTT.

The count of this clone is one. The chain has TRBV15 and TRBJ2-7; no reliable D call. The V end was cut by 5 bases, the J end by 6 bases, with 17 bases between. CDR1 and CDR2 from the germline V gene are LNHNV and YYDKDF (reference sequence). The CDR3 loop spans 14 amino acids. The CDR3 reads CATSRNTHPGEQYF. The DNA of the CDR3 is TGTGCCACCAGCCGTAATACCCACCCCGGCGAGCAGTACTTC.

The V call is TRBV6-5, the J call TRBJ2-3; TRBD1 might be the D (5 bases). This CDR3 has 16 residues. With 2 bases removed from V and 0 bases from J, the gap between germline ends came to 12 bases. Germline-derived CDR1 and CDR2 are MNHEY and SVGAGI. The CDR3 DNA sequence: TGTGCCAGCAGTTACCGGGCAGGGCGAAGCACAGATACGCAGTATTTT. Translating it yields CASSYRAGRSTDTQYF.

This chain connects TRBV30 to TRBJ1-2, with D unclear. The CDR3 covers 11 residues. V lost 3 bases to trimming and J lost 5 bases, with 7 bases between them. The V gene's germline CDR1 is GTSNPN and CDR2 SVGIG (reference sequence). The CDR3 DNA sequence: TGTGCCTGGAGACCACTGTATGGCTACACCTTC. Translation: CAWRPLYGYTF.

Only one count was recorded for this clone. CDR3 protein: CASSIRGSYEQYF. CDR3 nucleotide sequence: TGTGCCAGCAGTATACGGGGATCCTACGAGCAGTACTTC. The rearrangement joins TRBV27 to TRBJ2-7; the D gene is possibly TRBD2 (5 bases). Per the germline V gene, CDR1 is MNHEY and CDR2 is SMNVEV (reference sequence). This CDR3 contains 13 residues. V was trimmed by 5 bases and J by 1 base, leaving 9 bases between them.

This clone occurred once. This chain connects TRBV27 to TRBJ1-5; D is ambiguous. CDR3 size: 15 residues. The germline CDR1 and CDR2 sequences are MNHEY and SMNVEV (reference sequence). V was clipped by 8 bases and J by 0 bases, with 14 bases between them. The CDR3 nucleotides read TGTGCCAGCGGCTTAATGGGCAGTAGCAATCAGCCCCAGCATTTT. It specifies CASGLMGSSNQPQHF.

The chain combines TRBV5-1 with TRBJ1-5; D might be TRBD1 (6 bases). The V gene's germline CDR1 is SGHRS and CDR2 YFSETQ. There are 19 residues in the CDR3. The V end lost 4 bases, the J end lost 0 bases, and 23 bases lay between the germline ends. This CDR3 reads CASSRRTENDENSNQPQHF. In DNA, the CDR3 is TGCGCCAGCAGCCGGAGGACAGAGAACGATGAAAATAGCAATCAGCCCCAGCATTTT.

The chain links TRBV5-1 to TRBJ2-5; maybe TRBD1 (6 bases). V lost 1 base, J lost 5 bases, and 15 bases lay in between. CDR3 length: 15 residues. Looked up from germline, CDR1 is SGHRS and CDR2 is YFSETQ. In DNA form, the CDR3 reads TGCGCCAGCAGCTTGAATACAGGGTGGGGGGAGACCCAGTACTTC. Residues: CASSLNTGWGETQYF.

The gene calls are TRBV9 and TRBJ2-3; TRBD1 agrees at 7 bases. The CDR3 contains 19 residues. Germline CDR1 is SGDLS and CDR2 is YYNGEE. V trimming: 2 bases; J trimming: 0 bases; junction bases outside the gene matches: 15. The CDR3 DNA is TGTGCCAGCAGCGTTCCTGCCAATCCTACAGGGGAAAGCACAGATACGCAGTATTTT. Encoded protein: CASSVPANPTGESTDTQYF.

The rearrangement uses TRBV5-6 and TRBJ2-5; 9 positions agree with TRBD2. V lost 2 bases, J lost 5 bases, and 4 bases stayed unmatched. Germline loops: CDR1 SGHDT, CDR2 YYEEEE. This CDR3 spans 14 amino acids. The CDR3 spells CASSLGGGGETQYF. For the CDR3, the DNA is TGTGCCAGCAGCTTAGGCGGGGGGGGTGAGACCCAGTACTTC.

The CDR3 nucleotides are TGCGCCAGCAGCGCGGGGGGGCCCAGCACAGATACGCAGTATTTT. Residues: CASSAGGPSTDTQYF. The chain employs TRBV5-1 and TRBJ2-3, with 9 bases lining up with TRBD2. This CDR3 contains 15 residues. Germline loops: CDR1 SGHRS, CDR2 YFSETQ. J lost 0 bases, V lost 4 bases, and 3 bases had no gene match.

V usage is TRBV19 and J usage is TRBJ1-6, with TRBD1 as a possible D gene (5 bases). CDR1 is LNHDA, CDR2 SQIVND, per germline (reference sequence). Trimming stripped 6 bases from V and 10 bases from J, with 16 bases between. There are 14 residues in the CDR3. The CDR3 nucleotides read TGTGCCAGTAGGGGGACGGCCCAGCGCTCACCCCTCCACTTT. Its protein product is CASRGTAQRSPLHF. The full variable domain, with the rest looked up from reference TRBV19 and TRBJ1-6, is DGGITQSPKYLFRKEGQNVTLSCEQNLNHDAMYWYRQDPGQGLRLIYYSQIVNDFQKGDIAEGYSVSREKKESFPLTVTSAQKNPTAFYLCASRGTAQRSPLHFGNGTRLTVT.

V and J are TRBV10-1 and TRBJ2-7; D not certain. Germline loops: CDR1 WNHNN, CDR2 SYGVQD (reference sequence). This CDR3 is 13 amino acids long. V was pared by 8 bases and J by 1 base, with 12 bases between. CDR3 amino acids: CASPRPYSYEQYF. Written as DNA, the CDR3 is TGCGCCAGCCCGAGACCCTATTCCTACGAGCAGTACTTC.

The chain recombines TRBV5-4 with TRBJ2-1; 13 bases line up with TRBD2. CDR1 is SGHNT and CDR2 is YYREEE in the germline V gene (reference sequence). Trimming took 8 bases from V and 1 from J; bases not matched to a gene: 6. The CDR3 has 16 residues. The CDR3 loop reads CASPGTSGVSYNEQFF. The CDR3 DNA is TGTGCCAGTCCGGGGACTAGCGGGGTGTCCTACAATGAGCAGTTCTTC.

The CDR3 reads CASSSTGALLYEKLFF. For the CDR3, the DNA is TGTGCCAGCAGTTCGACAGGGGCCCTGCTTTATGAAAAACTGTTTTTT. The chain employs TRBV6-6 and TRBJ1-4; 8 positions agree with TRBD1. CDR1 is MNHNY, CDR2 SVGAGI, per germline (reference sequence). Unmatched junction bases numbered 10, after V lost 4 bases and J lost 6 bases. The CDR3 loop spans 16 amino acids.

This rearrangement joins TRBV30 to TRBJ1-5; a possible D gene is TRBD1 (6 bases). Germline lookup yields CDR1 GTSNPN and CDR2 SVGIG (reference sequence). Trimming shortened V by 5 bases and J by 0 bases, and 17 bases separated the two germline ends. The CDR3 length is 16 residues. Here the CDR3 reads CAWRTVPTYSNQPQHF. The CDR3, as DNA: TGTGCCTGGCGGACAGTTCCTACTTATAGCAATCAGCCCCAGCATTTT.

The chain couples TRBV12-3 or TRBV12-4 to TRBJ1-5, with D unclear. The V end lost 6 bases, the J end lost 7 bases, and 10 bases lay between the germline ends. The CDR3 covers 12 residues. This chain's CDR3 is CASSTDSQPQHF. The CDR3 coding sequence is TGTGCCAGCAGCACAGATTCCCAGCCCCAGCATTTT.

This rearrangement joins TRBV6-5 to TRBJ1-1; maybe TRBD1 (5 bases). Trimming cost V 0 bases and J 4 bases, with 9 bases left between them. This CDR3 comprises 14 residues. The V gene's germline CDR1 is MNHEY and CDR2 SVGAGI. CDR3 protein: CASSYSGRATEAFF. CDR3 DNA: TGTGCCAGCAGTTACTCGGGCAGGGCCACTGAAGCTTTCTTT.

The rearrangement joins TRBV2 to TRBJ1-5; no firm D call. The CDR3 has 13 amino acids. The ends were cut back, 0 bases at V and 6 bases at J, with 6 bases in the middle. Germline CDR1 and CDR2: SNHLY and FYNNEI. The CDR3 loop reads CASSEAHGQPQHF. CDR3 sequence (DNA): TGTGCCAGCAGTGAAGCGCACGGTCAGCCCCAGCATTTT.